The present entry profiles one T cell receptor (beta chain) with its context. The CDR3 has 15 amino acids. Germline assignment: CDR1 MDHEN and CDR2 SYDVKM. The ends lost 3 bases at V and 9 bases at J; junction bases unmatched: 10. This specimen belongs to a study of Graves' ophthalmopathy and Graves' hyperthyroidism. The study amplified TCR beta CDR3 regions using RNA transcripts. Investigators did first-round RT-PCR with HTBI primers, then second-round multiplex PCR. TCRdb reanalysed the multiplex PCR reads using MiXCR and keeps one entry per CDR3 protein. The table includes fewer than 400,000 distinct CDR3 sequences, about a sixth detected once.

The clonotype originates from a woman between 18 and 29 years old with Graves' ophthalmopathy. The specimen sequenced was peripheral blood. The chain employs TRBV28 and TRBJ1-5; 8 bases match TRBD1. CDR3 amino acids: CASSFGQGRQGPQHF. CDR3 nucleotides: TGTGCCAGCAGTTTTGGACAGGGCCGTCAAGGGCCCCAGCATTTT.